Sequencing of this T cell receptor beta chain was carried out in a study of blood T cells in healthy people across ages. Sample-barcoded 5' priming and a J-beta primer mix drove a second PCR of 7 to 11 cycles. Unique molecular identifiers of 12 random nucleotides labeled each cDNA. TCRdb ran MiXCR on the 5' RACE reads and lists one entry per CDR3 protein. The table lists 1,800,000 or so distinct CDR3 sequences, about 39% of them singletons, with roughly 23% in the top ten. Looked up from germline, CDR1 is DFQATT and CDR2 is SNEGSKA (reference sequence). CDR3 length: 14 residues. V was cut by 0 bases and J by 0 bases, with 8 bases left in between. Points on this clonotype: The antigen is undetermined.

Findings and limits, study-wide: Diversity was higher, and naive CD4+ cells more numerous, in long-lived donors than in aged donors. When one million T cells were used, diversity estimates were thought to be underestimates. Older age coincided with a roughly linear decline in TCR beta diversity per million T cells.

The sequence derives from a human donor in good health. This chain links TRBV20-1 with TRBJ1-2; unclear D gene. Sequenced material: blood. The CDR3 DNA follows: TGCAGTGCTAGAGATCCAGTAGCTAACTATGGCTACACCTTC. It translates to CSARDPVANYGYTF.